The rows below give T cell receptor beta chains drawn from one sample of a study of CD8+ T cells in alopecia areata. This table comes from immunoSEQ multiplex PCR, and its TCRdb copy is limited to in-frame clones, with some not included. The sample lists some 200,000 clones, less than 45% occurring once. The source material was CD4+ T cells sorted from blood, sampled between weeks 36 and 40, from a patient treated with tofacitinib. Receptor source: a human donor with alopecia areata. Both conserved end residues are part of each CDR3. A D gene is named only where the DNA matches it firmly. Size values are once, few and many counts, or a class for expanded clones, and some rows have none.

CSVRPQGQDEAFF | TGCAGCGTCCGGCCCCAGGGACAGGACGAAGCTTTCTTT | TRBD1 | TRBJ1-1 | TRBV29-1 | NA
CASNSGTGGRYEQFF | TGTGCCAGCAACTCCGGGACAGGGGGTCGGTATGAGCAGTTCTTC | TRBD1 | TRBJ2-1 | TRBV6-1 | few
CAWSVLQGVDTQYF | TGTGCCTGGAGTGTCCTGCAGGGCGTAGATACGCAGTATTTT | NA | TRBJ2-3 | TRBV30 | NA
CSNGDTYEQYF | TGCAGTAACGGAGATACCTACGAGCAGTACTTC | NA | TRBJ2-7 | TRBV20-1 | few
CASSRTAPGHGYTF | TGTGCCAGCAGCCGTACGGCCCCCGGCCATGGCTACACCTTC | NA | TRBJ1-2 | TRBV11-2 | few
CASSRDGGETQYF | TGTGCCAGCAGTAGGGACGGGGGAGAGACCCAGTACTTC | NA | TRBJ2-5 | TRBV7-2 | few
CASSASGASSYEQYF | TGTGCCAGCAGCGCTAGCGGGGCTAGCTCCTACGAGCAGTACTTC | TRBD2 | TRBJ2-7 | TRBV28 | few
CASSVEENLGGYTF | TGTGCCAGCAGCGTAGAGGAGAACCTAGGCGGCTACACCTTC | NA | TRBJ1-2 | TRBV9 | NA
CSVVTGPEGQYF | TGCAGCGTTGTTACCGGGCCGGAGGGGCAGTACTTC | NA | TRBJ2-5 | TRBV29-1 | few
CASSEVGVWNGGQYF | TGTGCCAGCAGTGAAGTAGGTGTGTGGAACGGTGGGCAGTATTTT | NA | TRBJ2-3 | TRBV6-1 | NA
CAWYSLNTEAFF | TGTGCCTGGTACTCATTGAACACTGAAGCTTTCTTT | NA | TRBJ1-1 | TRBV30 | NA
CASSPPGVSEPSGEQYF | TGTGCCAGCTCACCACCGGGAGTTTCAGAACCCTCGGGCGAGCAGTACTTC | NA | TRBJ2-7 | TRBV18 | few
CASKDYGYTF | TGTGCCAGCAAGGACTATGGCTACACCTTC | NA | TRBJ1-2 | TRBV2 | once
CASSRDRGYEQYF | TGTGCCAGCAGTCGGGACAGGGGTTACGAGCAGTACTTC | TRBD1 | TRBJ2-7 | TRBV6-1 | NA
CASSQTVVGTDTQYF | TGTGCCAGCAGCCAAACCGTAGTGGGTACAGATACGCAGTATTTT | NA | TRBJ2-3 | TRBV9 | NA
CASSLSTQGTTSGHYEQYF | TGTGCCAGCAGCTTATCCACCCAGGGGACAACTAGCGGACACTACGAGCAGTACTTC | TRBD2 | TRBJ2-7 | TRBV11-2 | few
CSVELGQGNTGELFF | TGCAGCGTTGAGCTGGGACAGGGGAACACCGGGGAGCTGTTTTTT | TRBD1 | TRBJ2-2 | TRBV29-1 | few
CATSRGLAGVANEQFF | TGTGCCACCAGCAGGGGACTAGCGGGAGTAGCGAATGAGCAGTTCTTC | TRBD2 | TRBJ2-1 | TRBV15 | few
CASNHVAGAGTDTQYF | TGCGCCAGCAACCACGTAGCGGGAGCTGGCACAGATACGCAGTATTTT | TRBD2 | TRBJ2-3 | TRBV10-2 | NA
CSVGGQGGGYTF | TGCAGCGTTGGAGGTCAGGGGGGTGGCTACACCTTC | TRBD1 | TRBJ1-2 | TRBV29-1 | NA
CASSFLEWGTDTQYF | TGTGCCAGCAGCTTTTTGGAGTGGGGCACAGATACGCAGTATTTT | NA | TRBJ2-3 | TRBV11-2 | few
CASSHTPGQREETQYF | TGCGCCAGCAGCCATACTCCCGGACAGCGAGAAGAGACCCAGTACTTC | NA | TRBJ2-5 | TRBV4-1 | NA
CASSATGTNYGYTF | TGTGCCAGCAGTGCTACAGGGACTAACTATGGCTACACCTTC | NA | TRBJ1-2 | TRBV6-1 | NA
CSVDTGVINQPQHF | TGCAGCGTTGATACAGGGGTGATCAATCAGCCCCAGCATTTT | TRBD1 | TRBJ1-5 | TRBV29-1 | few
CASRQRGGTYNEQFF | TGTGCCAGTAGACAAAGAGGGGGGACCTACAATGAGCAGTTCTTC | NA | TRBJ2-1 | TRBV19 | few
CASSLAGNVNQPQHF | TGTGCCAGCAGCCTGGCAGGCAATGTAAATCAGCCCCAGCATTTT | NA | TRBJ1-5 | TRBV7-9 | NA
CSAPKWGVQYF | TGCAGTGCCCCCAAGTGGGGGGTACAGTACTTC | NA | TRBJ2-7 | TRBV20-1 | NA
CASSTTTGTGGADTQYF | TGTGCCAGCAGTACAACTACCGGGACAGGGGGCGCAGATACGCAGTATTTT | TRBD1 | TRBJ2-3 | TRBV2 | few